The clone carrying this T cell receptor beta chain was picked up one time. The data stem from a study of blood T cell repertoires in COVID-19. Sequenced by immunoSEQ multiplex PCR; TCRdb stores in-frame clones only, minus some. The data hold 60,000 or so clones, with roughly 77% observed a single time. The CDR3 spans 15 residues. Trimming stripped 1 base from V and 0 bases from J, with 7 bases between. Germline CDR1 and CDR2: MGHRA and YSYEKL. Sequencing was done on a sample of peripheral blood. This receptor was identified in a man older than 75 with acute or convalescent COVID-19. The chain carries TRBV4-1 and TRBJ1-3; D possibly corresponds to TRBD1 (5 bases). The DNA for the CDR3 is TGCGCCAGCAGCCAAGGCACAGGCTCTGGAAACACCATATATTTT. As protein: CASSQGTGSGNTIYF.